The clone carrying this TCR beta chain appeared a few times. What it binds is unknown. A 5'RACE reaction primed in the constant segment made cDNA libraries of TCR alpha and TCR beta, and these carried sample barcodes and UMIs. TCRdb recomputed calls from the 5' RACE reads with MiXCR, one row per CDR3 protein. The sample yields 400,000 to 450,000 distinct CDR3 sequences, more than 15% seen once. This record comes from a study of T-cell memory formation after mild COVID-19. Across the study: For the most part, TCR clusters were specific to one donor. The study, taken as a whole, reports: Contracting clones, day 15 to 85, had balanced CD4/CD8, and later expanders favored CD4+. Mainly CM and EM harbored the contracting CD4+ clones; mainly EMRA harbored the CD8+ ones.

Trimming at V came to 3 bases and at J to 2 bases, leaving 4 bases not matched to a gene. CDR1 is DFQATT, CDR2 SNEGSKA, per germline (reference sequence). The CDR3 length is 14 residues. The sample taken for sequencing was PBMCs or a T cell subset sorted from them (not recorded which). The receptor was isolated from a man between 18 and 35 years old who had mild COVID-19 (a few samples of this study predate the infection). Cell type and time point are not known. The chain employs TRBV20-1 and TRBJ2-7, with 10 bases lining up with TRBD2. DNA of the CDR3: TGCAGTGCTAGTCTCCTAGCGGGGGCCTACGAGCAGTACTTC. Translated, it gives CSASLLAGAYEQYF.